This T cell receptor beta chain is drawn from a study of CD8 T cells in Susac syndrome. Negative isolation yielded the CD8+ and CD4+ T cells, while FACS enriched the TEMRA cells. An amount of RNA that ranged from 0.5 to 1 ug was reverse transcribed with random hexamers. immunoSEQ multiplex PCR amplified TCR beta CDR3 across 54 Vbeta, 13 Jbeta. In TCRdb, the immunoSEQ multiplex PCR reads were re-called with MiXCR into one record per CDR3 protein. The table has roughly 120,000 distinct CDR3 sequences, 93% seen once. Trimming removed 5 bases from V and 3 bases from J, with 14 bases in between. The germline V gene encodes CDR1 SGHAT and CDR2 FQNNGV. The CDR3 is 14 residues long.

The receptor's source is a human donor with multiple sclerosis. Sequenced: CD8+ T cells from PBMCs. This chain links TRBV11-2 with TRBJ2-7; D possibly corresponds to TRBD1 (5 bases). The CDR3 bases are TGTGCCAGCAGCGCCCTGGGGCGGAACTACGAGCAGTACTTC. Translated, it gives CASSALGRNYEQYF.